These 27 T cell receptor beta chains were all obtained from the same sample, sequenced in a study of T cells in tuberculosis. Libraries were prepared by immunoSEQ multiplex PCR; TCRdb keeps only in-frame clonotypes and omits some of them. The sample consists of approximately 35,000 clones, 95% to 97% of them appearing once. The sequenced sample consisted of PBMCs. These receptors were taken from a donor aged 5 to 30 with latent tuberculosis or without tuberculosis infection.

This clone was picked up one time. V is TRBV19 and J is TRBJ1-1; D gene uncertain. Between the trimmed V and J ends, which lost 1 base and 2 bases, there was a span of 11 bases. Germline CDR1 LNHDA, CDR2 SQIVND (reference sequence). The CDR3 runs to 15 residues. Here the CDR3 DNA reads TGTGCCAGTAGTATAGGCCAGGTCCTCAACACTGAAGCTTTCTTT. Translating it yields CASSIGQVLNTEAFF.

This chain joins TRBV18 and TRBJ1-2; 9 positions agree with TRBD1. Germline V gives CDR1 KGHSH, CDR2 LQKENI. V shed 4 bases and J 3 bases; nucleotides not matched to a gene: 12. The CDR3 sequence is 17 residues long. The CDR3 sequence: CASSLLQPTGGDYGYTF. Here the CDR3 DNA reads TGTGCCAGCTCACTACTCCAACCCACAGGGGGCGACTATGGCTACACCTTC.

The chain recombines TRBV5-6 with TRBJ2-7; a possible D gene is TRBD2 (6 bases). This CDR3 has 13 residues. The germline V gene has CDR1 SGHDT and CDR2 YYEEEE. The V and J ends lost 4 bases and 7 bases respectively, with 15 bases between them. CDR3 residues: CASSLGGYTEQYF. In DNA, the CDR3 is TGTGCCAGCAGCCTTGGAGGGTATACTGAGCAGTACTTC.

The rearrangement links TRBV6-1 to TRBJ2-7; 8 nucleotides line up with TRBD1. This CDR3 has 14 residues. CDR1 MNHNS and CDR2 SASEGT come from the germline V gene. Trimming at V came to 4 bases and at J to 3 bases, leaving 5 bases not matched to a gene. The CDR3 loop is CASSVRGPRYEQYF. The DNA for the CDR3 is TGTGCCAGCAGTGTCAGGGGGCCTCGCTACGAGCAGTACTTC.

The chain links TRBV10-3 to TRBJ2-1; D may be TRBD1 (6 bases). CDR1 and CDR2 from the germline V gene are ENHRY and SYGVKD. The CDR3 sequence is 16 residues long. The ends were cut back, 3 bases at V and 0 bases at J, with 12 bases in the middle. The CDR3 loop is CAISEFQGSSYNEQFF. The DNA of the CDR3 is TGTGCCATCAGTGAATTCCAGGGGAGCTCCTACAATGAGCAGTTCTTC.

V is TRBV4-2 and J is TRBJ2-5; D gene ambiguous. The V gene lost 0 bases and the J gene lost 7 bases, with 21 bases spanning the gap. The CDR3 spans 17 residues. CDR1 LGHNA and CDR2 YNFKEQ come from the germline V gene. CDR3 in amino acids: CASSQDLVVPKLGTQYF. CDR3 sequence (DNA): TGTGCCAGCAGCCAAGATCTTGTGGTGCCTAAGCTTGGGACCCAGTACTTC.

The V call is TRBV2, the J call TRBJ2-3; 7 bases fit TRBD1. Unmatched junction bases numbered 9, after V lost 3 bases and J lost 6 bases. Germline lookup yields CDR1 SNHLY and CDR2 FYNNEI. CDR3 length: 15 amino acids. CDR3 nucleotides: TGTGCCAGCAGTGACCCCGGGACAGTAACGGATACGCAGTATTTT. Residues: CASSDPGTVTDTQYF.

This clone was detected once. The V gene is TRBV2, the J gene TRBJ2-7; D ambiguous. Between the trimmed V and J ends, which lost 2 bases and 0 bases, there was a span of 8 bases. Looked up from germline, CDR1 is SNHLY and CDR2 is FYNNEI. The CDR3 runs 14 residues. The CDR3 nucleotides read TGTGCCAGCAGTGAATTTTCATTCTCCTACGAGCAGTACTTC. Its protein is CASSEFSFSYEQYF.

The J gene is TRBJ2-1, the V gene TRBV10-3; 9 bases are shared with TRBD2. Germline trimming cut 3 bases from V and 4 bases from J; bases unmatched to any gene: 1. This CDR3 spans 14 amino acids. Germline CDR1 ENHRY, CDR2 SYGVKD. CDR3 amino acids: CAISDSGGYNEQFF. In DNA form, the CDR3 reads TGTGCCATCAGTGACAGCGGGGGGTACAATGAGCAGTTCTTC.

V gene TRBV6-1 combines with J gene TRBJ1-5; no firm D call. The CDR3 is 13 amino acids. Germline V CDR1 and CDR2: MNHNS, SASEGT. V was trimmed by 8 bases and J by 4 bases, leaving 12 bases between them. As DNA, the CDR3 is TGTGCCAGCGGCAGCGAGGAGAATCAGCCCCAGCATTTT. Translated, it gives CASGSEENQPQHF.

This CDR3 reads CASSEPIDRGAFF. The CDR3 coding sequence is TGCGCCAGCAGTGAGCCTATCGACAGGGGTGCTTTCTTT. V and J are TRBV10-2 and TRBJ1-1; 8 bases are a match to TRBD1. Germline values: CDR1 WSHSY, CDR2 SAAADI. V shed 2 bases and J 11 bases; nucleotides not matched to a gene: 7. The CDR3 has 13 residues.

This chain uses TRBV4-2 with TRBJ2-5; tentatively, D is TRBD2 (6 bases). The V gene lost 4 bases and the J gene lost 5 bases, with 11 bases spanning the gap. Germline V gene sequence: CDR1 LGHNA, CDR2 YNFKEQ. This CDR3 has 13 amino acids. The CDR3 DNA is TGTGCCAGCAGCCCGGCGGGGTGGGAGACCCAGTACTTC. Translated, it gives CASSPAGWETQYF.

This clone came up once. J is TRBJ2-7 and V is TRBV7-3; 10 bases map to TRBD1. Germline V lookup: CDR1 SGHTA, CDR2 FQGTGA. Trimming removed 6 bases from V and 6 bases from J; junction bases left unmatched: 8. The CDR3 consists of 14 residues. The CDR3 loop is CASRSAGTGVEQYF. In nucleotides, the CDR3 is TGTGCCAGCAGGTCCGCCGGGACAGGGGTCGAGCAGTACTTC.

The V and J genes are TRBV5-3 and TRBJ2-5, with D unresolved. TRBV5-3 is marked as an open reading frame, function uncertain. Trimming cost V 4 bases and J 1 base, with 23 bases left between them. The CDR3 spans 18 residues. The CDR3 DNA reads as TGTGCCAGAAGCGTATCCTCTCGGTGCACTCCTACCCAAGAGACCCAGTACTTC. Amino acid sequence: CARSVSSRCTPTQETQYF.

The chain couples TRBV5-6 to TRBJ1-5; 12 nucleotides align to TRBD1. The CDR3 covers 15 residues. The junction had 4 bases not matched to a gene; V was cut back by 4 bases and J by 5 bases. Germline lookup yields CDR1 SGHDT and CDR2 YYEEEE. The CDR3 region is CASSPGQGAYQPQHF. CDR3 nucleotide sequence: TGTGCCAGCAGCCCGGGACAGGGGGCATATCAGCCCCAGCATTTT.

This sequence joins TRBV5-1 and TRBJ2-7, with 7 bases lining up with TRBD1. The ends lost 4 bases at V and 0 bases at J; junction bases unmatched: 10. The CDR3 is 16 amino acids. From germline, CDR1 is SGHRS and CDR2 YFSETQ. CDR3 residues: CASSRDPGTDSYEQYF. CDR3 in DNA: TGCGCCAGCAGCCGAGATCCCGGGACAGACTCCTACGAGCAGTACTTC.

The V and J genes are TRBV4-1 and TRBJ1-2, with a weak D call TRBD1 (5 bases). This CDR3 region has 14 residues. Germline CDR1 is MGHRA and CDR2 is YSYEKL. The germline V and J ends were trimmed by 4 bases and 7 bases, with 16 bases remaining between them. In DNA form, the CDR3 reads TGCGCCAGCAGCCTACGCGTGGGGGGTGGTGGCTACACCTTC. Amino acids: CASSLRVGGGGYTF.

This chain uses TRBV15 with TRBJ1-2; 11 nucleotides agree with TRBD1. V was clipped by 0 bases and J by 0 bases; unmatched bases: 6. The germline gives CDR1 LNHNV, CDR2 YYDKDF (reference sequence). CDR3 length equals 18 residues. The CDR3 is CATSRDQSGQGANYGYTF. DNA of the CDR3: TGTGCCACCAGCAGAGATCAGTCGGGACAGGGGGCTAACTATGGCTACACCTTC. The whole variable domain, filled in from reference TRBV15 and TRBJ1-2, reads DAMVIQNPRYQVTQFGKPVTLSCSQTLNHNVMYWYQQKSSQAPKLLFHYYDKDFNNEADTPDNFQSRRPNTSFCFLDIRSPGLGDTAMYLCATSRDQSGQGANYGYTFGSGTRLTVV.

V usage is TRBV6-5 and J usage is TRBJ2-5; 9 bases agree with TRBD1. The CDR3 sequence is 13 residues long. The V gene's germline CDR1 is MNHEY and CDR2 SVGAGI. The V gene end was trimmed by 5 bases and the J gene end by 6 bases; junction bases not matched to a gene: 4. CDR3 coding DNA: TGTGCCAGCAGTCCACAGGGGGCCCAGACCCAGTACTTC. Translation: CASSPQGAQTQYF.

V and J are TRBV11-2 and TRBJ1-1; D is unclear. Germline V gene sequence: CDR1 SGHAT, CDR2 FQNNGV. Trimming removed 4 bases from V and 2 bases from J, with 8 bases in between. The CDR3 is made up of 13 amino acids. The CDR3 here is CASSSQLNTEAFF. CDR3 nucleotide sequence: TGTGCCAGCAGCTCACAGCTAAACACTGAAGCTTTCTTT.

The chain is built from TRBV10-3 and TRBJ1-3; D unresolved. This CDR3 spans 14 amino acids. V dropped 4 bases and J dropped 3 bases, with 10 bases sitting between them. Germline V gene data show CDR1 as ENHRY and CDR2 as SYGVKD. The CDR3 nucleotides read TGTGCCATCAGTGCCATGACGGGTGGAAACACCATATATTTT. The encoded protein is CAISAMTGGNTIYF.

This rearrangement joins TRBV19 to TRBJ1-5, with TRBD1 identical over 11 bases. Germline V gene data show CDR1 as LNHDA and CDR2 as SQIVND (reference sequence). V shed 6 bases, J shed 6 bases, and the junction held 10 bases outside the gene matches. The CDR3 length is 16 residues. The CDR3 region is CASRGDGQGAIQPQHF. As DNA, the CDR3 is TGTGCCAGTAGGGGGGACGGACAGGGGGCAATTCAGCCCCAGCATTTT.

The CDR3 protein is CASSPQLAKNIQYF. The DNA for the CDR3 is TGTGCCAGCAGCCCCCAGTTAGCCAAAAACATTCAGTACTTC. The V and J genes are TRBV7-2 and TRBJ2-4; no reliable D call. The CDR3 extends over 14 amino acids. V gave up 5 bases and J gave up 0 bases, with 8 bases separating them. Germline V lookup: CDR1 SGHTA, CDR2 FQGNSA.

J is TRBJ2-3 and V is TRBV5-1, with 7 bases matching TRBD1. Germline trimming cut 7 bases from V and 3 bases from J; bases unmatched to any gene: 2. From germline, CDR1 is SGHRS and CDR2 YFSETQ. This CDR3 is 12 amino acids long. CDR3 DNA sequence: TGCGCCAGCGGGGACAGAACAGATACGCAGTATTTT. Protein product: CASGDRTDTQYF. Using reference TRBV5-1 and TRBJ2-3 for the parts outside the CDR3, the full variable domain is KAGVTQTPRYLIKTRGQQVTLSCSPISGHRSVSWYQQTPGQGLQFLFEYFSETQRNKGNFPGRFSGRQFSNSRSEMNVSTLELGDSALYLCASGDRTDTQYFGPGTRLTVL.

The chain combines TRBV6-1 with TRBJ1-1, with unresolved D. V was cut by 9 bases and J by 4 bases, with 12 bases left in between. CDR1 and CDR2 (germline): MNHNS, SASEGT. The CDR3 is 12 residues long. DNA of the CDR3: TGTGCCAGTATCCGACTGAGCACTGAAGCTTTCTTT. Translation gives CASIRLSTEAFF.

The genes are TRBV7-2 and TRBJ2-1; TRBD1 matches at 9 bases. The V and J ends lost 5 bases and 5 bases, in that order; junction bases with no gene match: 7. Per the germline V gene, CDR1 is SGHTA and CDR2 is FQGNSA. CDR3 length: 15 amino acids. CDR3 amino acids: CASSRPGTGNNEQFF. CDR3 sequence (DNA): TGTGCCAGCAGCCGCCCCGGGACAGGGAACAATGAGCAGTTCTTC.

This clone came up once. The chain carries TRBV5-4 and TRBJ2-3; TRBD2 aligns across 9 bases. The CDR3 is 15 amino acids. The V and J ends lost 8 bases and 3 bases, in that order; junction bases with no gene match: 10. Germline V gene lookup returns CDR1 SGHNT and CDR2 YYREEE (reference sequence). This CDR3 is CASRFGGGATDTQYF. CDR3 sequence (DNA): TGTGCCAGTAGGTTCGGCGGGGGGGCAACAGATACGCAGTATTTT.